These 4 T cell receptor beta chains came from one sample sequenced in a study of blood T cell repertoires in COVID-19. The repertoire was sequenced with immunoSEQ multiplex PCR; TCRdb's copy has only in-frame clones and lacks some. The sample records around 150,000 clones, around 79% being singletons. What was sequenced was PBMCs or T cells enriched from blood (not recorded which). These receptors came from a man aged 50 to 60 who had recovered from COVID-19.

J is TRBJ2-2 and V is TRBV7-2, with 13 bases identical to TRBD2. CDR3 length equals 19 residues. J gave up 5 bases and V 1 base, and 10 bases lay outside the gene matches. Germline loops: CDR1 SGHTA, CDR2 FQGNSA. In DNA, the CDR3 is TGTGCCAGCAGCTTAGTTGGGGGACTAGCGGGGTTTGGGACCGGGGAGCTGTTTTTT. Translating gives CASSLVGGLAGFGTGELFF.

J is TRBJ2-2 and V is TRBV15; D remains ambiguous. This CDR3 comprises 13 residues. Trimming removed 4 bases at V and 1 base at J, with 4 bases between. The germline CDR1 and CDR2 sequences are LNHNV and YYDKDF (reference sequence). CDR3 loop: CATSNRNTGELFF. CDR3 bases: TGTGCCACCAGCAACAGGAACACCGGGGAGCTGTTTTTT.

This sequence joins TRBV21-1 and TRBJ2-5; the D segment call TRBD1 is taken from the table without a DNA check. TRBV21-1 is annotated as a pseudogene. The CDR3 totals 16 residues. CDR3 in amino acids: CASSKTRQGWQETQYF. The CDR3 DNA sequence: TGTGCCAGCAGCAAAACAAGACAGGGGTGGCAAGAGACCCAGTACTTC.

The J gene is TRBJ2-1, the V gene TRBV9; 12 nucleotides agree with TRBD1. From germline, CDR1 is SGDLS and CDR2 YYNGEE. The J segment lost 7 bases and the V segment lost 3 bases, leaving 8 bases of the junction unmatched. The CDR3 is 16 residues long. CDR3 region: CASSGPWDRGRNEQFF. In DNA, the CDR3 is TGTGCCAGCAGCGGACCTTGGGACAGGGGGCGGAATGAGCAGTTCTTC.